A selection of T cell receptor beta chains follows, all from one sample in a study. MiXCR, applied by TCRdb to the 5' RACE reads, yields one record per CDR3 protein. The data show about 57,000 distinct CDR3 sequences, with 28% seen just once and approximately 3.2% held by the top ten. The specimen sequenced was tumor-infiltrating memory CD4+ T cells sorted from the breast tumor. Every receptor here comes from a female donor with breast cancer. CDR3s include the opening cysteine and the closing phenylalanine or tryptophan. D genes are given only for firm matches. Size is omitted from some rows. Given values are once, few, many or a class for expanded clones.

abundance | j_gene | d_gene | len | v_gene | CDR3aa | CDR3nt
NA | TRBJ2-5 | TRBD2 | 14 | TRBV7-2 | CASSRGLVAETQYF | TGTGCCAGCAGCCGAGGACTAGTCGCGGAGACCCAGTACTTC
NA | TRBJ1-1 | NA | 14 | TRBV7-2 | CASSLGHLNTEAFF | TGTGCCAGCAGCTTGGGACACCTGAACACTGAAGCTTTCTTT
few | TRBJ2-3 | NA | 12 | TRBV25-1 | CASRDSTDTQYF | TGTGCCAGCCGGGACAGCACAGATACGCAGTATTTT
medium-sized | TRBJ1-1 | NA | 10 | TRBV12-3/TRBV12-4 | CASSGVEAFF | TGTGCCAGCAGTGGGGTTGAAGCTTTCTTT
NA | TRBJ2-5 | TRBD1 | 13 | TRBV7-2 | CASGLDRGETQYF | TGTGCCAGCGGCTTAGACAGGGGCGAGACCCAGTACTTC
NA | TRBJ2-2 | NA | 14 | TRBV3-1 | CASRPDTNTGELFF | TGTGCCAGCAGACCAGACACGAACACCGGGGAGCTGTTTTTT
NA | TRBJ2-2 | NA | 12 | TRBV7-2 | CASSSYTGELSF | TGTGCCAGCAGCTCATACACCGGGGAGCTGTCTTTT
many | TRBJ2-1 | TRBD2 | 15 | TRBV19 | CASRLSGGLHNEQFF | TGTGCCAGTAGGCTTAGCGGGGGGCTTCACAATGAGCAGTTCTTC
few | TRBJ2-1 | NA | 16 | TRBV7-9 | CASSLVRDHPYNEQFF | TGTGCCAGCAGCTTAGTCCGGGACCATCCCTACAATGAGCAGTTCTTC
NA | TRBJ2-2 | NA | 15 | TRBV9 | CASSVGTLNTGELFF | TGTGCCAGCAGCGTAGGGACTCTGAACACCGGGGAGCTGTTTTTT
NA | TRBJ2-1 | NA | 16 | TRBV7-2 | CASSRNSGSSYNEQFF | TGTGCCAGCAGCCGAAATAGTGGGAGCTCCTACAATGAGCAGTTCTTC
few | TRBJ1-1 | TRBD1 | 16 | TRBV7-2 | CASSPDRGGMNTEAFF | TGTGCCAGCAGCCCCGACAGGGGCGGCATGAACACTGAAGCTTTCTTT
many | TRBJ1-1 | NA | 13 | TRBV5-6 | CASSLERYTEAFF | TGTGCCAGCAGCTTGGAACGCTACACTGAAGCTTTCTTT
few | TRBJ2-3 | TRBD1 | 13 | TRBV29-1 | CSVYTGGVDTQYF | TGCAGCGTATACACAGGGGGCGTAGATACGCAGTATTTT
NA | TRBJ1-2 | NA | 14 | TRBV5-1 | CASSLATGYSGYTF | TGCGCCAGCAGCTTAGCCACAGGGTACAGTGGCTACACCTTC
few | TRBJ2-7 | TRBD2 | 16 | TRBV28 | CASSPGSLAGVDEQYF | TGTGCCAGCAGTCCTGGGTCACTAGCGGGAGTTGACGAGCAGTACTTC
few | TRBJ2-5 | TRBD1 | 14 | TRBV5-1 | CASSPGTGGETQYF | TGCGCCAGCAGCCCGGGGACAGGGGGCGAGACCCAGTACTTC
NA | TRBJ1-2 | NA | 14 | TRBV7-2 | CASSSYQETYGYTF | TGTGCCAGCAGCTCGTACCAAGAGACCTATGGCTACACCTTC
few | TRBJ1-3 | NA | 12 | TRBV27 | CASSYPGNTIYF | TGTGCCAGCAGTTACCCCGGAAACACCATATATTTT
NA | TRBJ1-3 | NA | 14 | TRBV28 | CASTTGTAGNTIYF | TGTGCCAGCACCACAGGGACGGCTGGAAACACCATATATTTT
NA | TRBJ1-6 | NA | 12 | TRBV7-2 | CASSLSGPPLHF | TGTGCCAGCAGCTTAAGCGGTCCACCCCTCCACTTT
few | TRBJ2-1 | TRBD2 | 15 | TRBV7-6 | CASSLGTSGYNEQFF | TGTGCCAGCAGCCTAGGGACTAGCGGATACAATGAGCAGTTCTTC
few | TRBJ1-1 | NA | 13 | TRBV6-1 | CASSEFGDREAFF | TGTGCCAGCAGTGAATTCGGGGACCGTGAAGCTTTCTTT
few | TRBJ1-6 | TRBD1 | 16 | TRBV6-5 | CASSLAGTALNSPLHF | TGTGCCAGCAGCCTAGCCGGGACAGCTCTCAATTCACCCCTCCACTTT
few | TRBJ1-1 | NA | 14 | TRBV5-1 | CASSLVTGTTEAFF | TGCGCCAGCAGCTTGGTTACGGGGACCACTGAAGCTTTCTTT
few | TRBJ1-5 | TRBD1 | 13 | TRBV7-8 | CASRWDSNQPQHF | TGTGCCAGCCGATGGGACAGTAATCAGCCCCAGCATTTT
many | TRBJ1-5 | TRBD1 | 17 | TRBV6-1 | CASSGDRATFSNQPQHF | TGTGCCAGCAGTGGGGACAGGGCAACCTTCAGCAATCAGCCCCAGCATTTT
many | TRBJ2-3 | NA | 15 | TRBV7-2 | CASSLDGTSSNTQYF | TGTGCCAGCAGCTTAGATGGGACATCTTCCAATACGCAGTATTTT
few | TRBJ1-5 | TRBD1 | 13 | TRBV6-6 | CASSQQGSQPQHF | TGTGCCAGCTCCCAACAGGGGAGTCAGCCCCAGCATTTT
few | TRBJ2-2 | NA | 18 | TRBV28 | CASSGQGWLSGGTGELFF | TGTGCCAGCAGTGGACAGGGTTGGCTAAGCGGGGGGACCGGGGAGCTGTTTTTT
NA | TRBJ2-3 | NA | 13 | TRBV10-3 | CAISASRGDHQAF | TGTGCCATCAGTGCCAGTCGCGGGGACCATCAGGCTTTT
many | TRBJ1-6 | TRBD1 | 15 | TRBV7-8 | CASSQLDRANSPLHF | TGTGCCAGCAGCCAATTGGACAGGGCGAATTCACCCCTCCACTTT
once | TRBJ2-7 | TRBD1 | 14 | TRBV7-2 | CASSQRTGHYEQYF | TGTGCCAGCAGCCAACGGACAGGGCACTACGAGCAGTACTTC
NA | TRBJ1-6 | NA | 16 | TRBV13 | CASSTTLLPRASPLHF | TGTGCCAGCAGCACGACCCTCTTACCGCGGGCATCACCCCTCCACTTT
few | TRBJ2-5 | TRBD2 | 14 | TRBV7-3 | CASSPQGGQETQYF | TGTGCCAGCAGCCCCCAGGGAGGGCAAGAGACCCAGTACTTC
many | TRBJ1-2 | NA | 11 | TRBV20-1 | CSASGTLGYTF | TGCAGTGCTAGTGGAACCCTCGGCTACACCTTC
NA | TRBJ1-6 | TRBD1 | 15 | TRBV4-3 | CASSQDVTGDSPLHF | TGCGCCAGCAGCCAAGATGTCACAGGGGATTCACCCCTCCACTTT
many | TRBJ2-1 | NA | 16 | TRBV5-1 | CASSLVSDPPLHEQFF | TGCGCCAGCAGCTTGGTTTCCGACCCACCGCTCCATGAGCAGTTCTTC
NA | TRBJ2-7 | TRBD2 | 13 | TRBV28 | CASTPGLEGEQYF | TGTGCCAGCACCCCGGGACTAGAGGGCGAGCAGTACTTC